This passage covers 14 T cell receptor beta chains from one sample sequenced in a study of OX40 agonist ivuxolimab in advanced cancers. The method was immunoSEQ multiplex PCR; TCRdb's version includes in-frame clones alone and lacks a portion of them. The repertoire holds approximately 90,000 clones, with about 85% as singletons. The input for sequencing was CD4+ or CD8+ T cells sorted from blood, taken in a trial of the OX40 agonist ivuxolimab. The receptors shown here come from an adult with an advanced solid tumor such as melanoma, head and neck, liver or kidney cancer.

The chain recombines TRBV27 with TRBJ2-5; 14 positions match TRBD2. The CDR3 contains 15 residues. With 8 bases clipped from V and 5 bases from J, the junction kept 7 bases outside the gene matches. Germline-derived CDR1 and CDR2 are MNHEY and SMNVEV (reference sequence). CDR3 sequence reads: CASGLAGGWWETQYF. CDR3 sequence (DNA): TGTGCCAGCGGACTAGCGGGGGGTTGGTGGGAGACCCAGTACTTC.

This chain links TRBV29-1 with TRBJ2-5; 12 bases line up with TRBD2. Germline V gene sequence: CDR1 SQVTM, CDR2 ANQGSEA. CDR3 size: 16 residues. With 6 bases clipped from V and 5 bases from J, the junction kept 13 bases outside the gene matches. CDR3 in amino acids: CSVGRLAGVNAETQYF. DNA of the CDR3: TGCAGCGTCGGAAGACTAGCGGGAGTAAACGCTGAGACCCAGTACTTC.

V and J are TRBV2 and TRBJ2-1, with 9 bases matching TRBD1. Germline CDR1 reads SNHLY; CDR2 reads FYNNEI. V shed 8 bases and J 5 bases; nucleotides not matched to a gene: 10. The CDR3 length is 15 residues. In DNA, the CDR3 is TGTGCCAGCGTGGGGATCCGGGACAGGGACAATGAGCAGTTCTTC. This gives the protein CASVGIRDRDNEQFF.

The chain joins TRBV19 to TRBJ2-5; D might be TRBD2 (5 bases). Judging by the DNA end, TRBJ2-7 fits better; the J call may be wrong. The CDR3 covers 13 residues. Germline assignment: CDR1 LNHDA and CDR2 SQIVND (reference sequence). The chain's CDR3 is CASSGVASYEQYF. DNA of the CDR3: TGTGCCAGTAGCGGGGTCGCTTCCTACGAGCAGTACTTC.

CDR3 DNA: TGTGCCAGCAGCAGACTGGGGGCTGAAGCTTTCTTT. It codes for CASSRLGAEAFF. The genes are TRBV27 and TRBJ1-1, with D tentatively TRBD1 (5 bases). V was cut by 6 bases and J by 6 bases, with 11 bases left in between. This CDR3 spans 12 amino acids. CDR1 and CDR2 (germline): MNHEY, SMNVEV (reference sequence).

The chain combines TRBV10-1 with TRBJ2-7; D possibly corresponds to TRBD2 (5 bases). The CDR3 spans 15 residues. Germline-derived CDR1 and CDR2 are WNHNN and SYGVQD (reference sequence). V dropped 8 bases and J dropped 5 bases, with 22 bases sitting between them. CDR3 region: CASYHPGSEGDEQYF. DNA for the CDR3: TGCGCCAGCTATCACCCGGGGTCAGAGGGCGACGAGCAGTACTTC.

The rearrangement uses TRBV9 and TRBJ2-3; TRBD2 matches at 7 bases. Germline-derived CDR1 and CDR2 are SGDLS and YYNGEE. With 0 bases clipped from V and 4 bases from J, the junction kept 5 bases outside the gene matches. The CDR3 is made up of 15 amino acids. CDR3 in DNA: TGTGCCAGCAGCGTAGACGAGCTAGCGGCAGATACGCAGTATTTT. Its protein is CASSVDELAADTQYF.

The chain carries TRBV6-1 and TRBJ2-2; 14 nucleotides agree with TRBD2. Per the germline V gene, CDR1 is MNHNS and CDR2 is SASEGT. The CDR3 is 15 residues long. The V gene end was trimmed by 6 bases and the J gene end by 7 bases; junction bases not matched to a gene: 4. The CDR3, as DNA: TGTGCCAGCAGCAGACTAGCGGGAGGGCTCGGGGAGCTGTTTTTT. It encodes CASSRLAGGLGELFF.

The V gene is TRBV9, the J gene TRBJ2-2, with 12 bases matching TRBD2. The ends lost 2 bases at V and 3 bases at J; junction bases unmatched: 8. Germline-derived CDR1 and CDR2 are SGDLS and YYNGEE. The CDR3 contains 18 residues. CDR3 DNA: TGTGCCAGCAGCGTTGGGACTAGCGGGTTCGGCGACACCGGGGAGCTGTTTTTT. It is translated as CASSVGTSGFGDTGELFF.

Details on this clone: This specimen includes other DNA sequences encoding the same CDR3. The V gene is TRBV4-3, the J gene TRBJ2-2; 9 bases map to TRBD2. V dropped 5 bases and J dropped 4; count of bases not matched to a gene: 8. Germline CDR1 LGHNA, CDR2 YSLEER. CDR3 size: 16 residues. CDR3 sequence (DNA): TGCGCCAGCAGCAAGCAGGGCGGGAGGGCCACCGGGGAGCTGTTTTTT. Amino acids: CASSKQGGRATGELFF.

The rearrangement uses TRBV18 and TRBJ2-6; D may match TRBD1 or TRBD2 (5 bases each). Trimming removed 4 bases from V and 0 bases from J, with 10 bases in between. Germline V gene sequence: CDR1 KGHSH, CDR2 LQKENI. The CDR3 contains 16 residues. CDR3 coding DNA: TGTGCCAGCTCACGGTCCGGGACCTCTGGGGCCAACGTCCTGACTTTC. It yields the protein CASSRSGTSGANVLTF.

The chain recombines TRBV4-1 with TRBJ2-7; D is unresolved. Looked up from germline, CDR1 is MGHRA and CDR2 is YSYEKL. V shed 0 bases and J shed 6 bases, with 6 bases lying between them. The CDR3 totals 12 residues. The CDR3 DNA sequence: TGCGCCAGCAGCCAAGAAGGGCGCGAGCAGTACTTC. Translated, it gives CASSQEGREQYF.

The chain combines TRBV28 with TRBJ2-7; D gene unclear. The CDR3 runs 10 residues. V lost 5 bases, J lost 5 bases, and 4 bases lay in between. Germline loops: CDR1 MDHEN, CDR2 SYDVKM. This chain's CDR3 is CASSRNEQYF. The CDR3 coding sequence is TGTGCCAGCAGTCGGAACGAGCAGTACTTC.

This chain links TRBV7-2 with TRBJ2-1, with a possible D match to TRBD2 (5 bases). Germline CDR1 reads SGHTA; CDR2 reads FQGNSA. This CDR3 is built from 13 residues. The V end was cut by 8 bases, the J end by 6 bases, with 14 bases between. CDR3 nucleotides: TGTGCCAGCCGGTATGGACTCTTCAATGAGCAGTTCTTC. This codes for CASRYGLFNEQFF.